This TCR beta chain was obtained from a study of cytomegalovirus exposure and HLA in healthy donors. J gave up 4 bases and V 5 bases, and 10 bases lay outside the gene matches. This CDR3 is 16 amino acids long. CDR1 SGHVS and CDR2 FQNEAQ come from the germline V gene. The PCR was carried out with 60 Vbeta primers and 13 Jbeta primers. Measured with immunoSEQ multiplex PCR; TCRdb has only the in-frame clones, and not every one. The sample lists over 150,000 clones, approximately 80% occurring once. Whole-study results and caveats: Among donors in an Asian-associated ancestry cluster, a later analysis reportedly found fewer N-insertions than the roughly 700-donor mean. The authors excluded some V segments, including TRBV6-2 and TRBV6-3, as indistinguishable. Common viral pathogens were later found to be apparently linked to several of the most significant clusters. Later on, an analysis tied roughly 17,000 TCR beta sequences to HLA alleles at 0.05 false discovery rate.

Note on this clone: The antigen is undetermined.

The chain combines TRBV7-8 with TRBJ2-2; 7 bases agree with TRBD1. Sequenced: PBMCs. The TCR originated in a man aged 40-55 years in good health and CMV-seronegative. CDR3 protein: CASSVRTTGSTGELFF. For the CDR3, the DNA is TGTGCCAGCAGCGTACGGACGACAGGGTCCACCGGGGAGCTGTTTTTT.